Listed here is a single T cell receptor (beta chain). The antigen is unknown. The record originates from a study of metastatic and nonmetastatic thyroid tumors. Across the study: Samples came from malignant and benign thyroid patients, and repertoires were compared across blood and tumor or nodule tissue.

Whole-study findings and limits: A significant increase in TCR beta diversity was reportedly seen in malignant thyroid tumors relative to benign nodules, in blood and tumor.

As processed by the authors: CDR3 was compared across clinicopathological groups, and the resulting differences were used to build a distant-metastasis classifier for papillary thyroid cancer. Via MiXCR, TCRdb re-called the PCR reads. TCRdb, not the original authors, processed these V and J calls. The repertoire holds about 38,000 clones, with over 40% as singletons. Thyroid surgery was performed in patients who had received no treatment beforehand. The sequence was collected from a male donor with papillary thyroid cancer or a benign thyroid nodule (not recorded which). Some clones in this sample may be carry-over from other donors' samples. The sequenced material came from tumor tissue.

CDR3 DNA sequence: TGCAGTGCTTCTCCAAAGTCCCTCCACTTT. Residues: CSASPKSLHF. The rearrangement joins TRBV20-1 to TRBJ1-6; D call uncertain. The CDR3 has 10 amino acids. The germline gives CDR1 DFQATT, CDR2 SNEGSKA (reference sequence). The ends were cut back, 5 bases at V and 14 bases at J, with 10 bases in the middle.